This TCR beta chain was sequenced during a study of cytomegalovirus exposure and HLA in healthy donors. Study summary: Samples from HLA-typed donors yielded 85 million to 95 million unique TCRs in an early data release. Overall study findings and caveats: Certain indistinguishable V segments, among them TRBV6-2 and TRBV6-3, were excluded.

It was with 60 Vbeta and 13 Jbeta primers that the PCR ran. Sequencing was performed with immunoSEQ multiplex PCR; in TCRdb, only in-frame clones are kept and a portion is missing. Recorded here are 130,000 to 150,000 clones; the top ten clones represent approximately 2.6%. Germline assignment: CDR1 SGHNT and CDR2 YYREEE (reference sequence). Trimming cost V 4 bases and J 3 bases; bases outside gene matches: 9. The length of the CDR3 is 16 residues. On this clone itself: Its cognate antigen is unknown.

The TCR sequence derives from a man aged 35 to 55 in good health and CMV-seronegative. Sequencing input: PBMCs. V gene TRBV5-4 combines with J gene TRBJ2-5; TRBD2 matches 10 bases. The CDR3 nucleotides are TGTGCCAGCAGCCGCGAGCGGGGGGGCGGAAAAGAGACCCAGTACTTC. Amino acid sequence: CASSRERGGGKETQYF.